This T cell receptor beta chain was sequenced in a study of cytomegalovirus exposure and HLA in healthy donors. Study-wide context: A prior analysis found 117 million unique TCR beta sequences from some 200 million T cells.

This PCR relied on a set of 60 Vbeta primers and 13 Jbeta primers. Source study methods: There were around 80 million unique TCR beta chains by a later count, and approximately 11 million of them were shared. Sequencing used immunoSEQ multiplex PCR; TCRdb keeps in-frame clones, though not all of them. From that table come the V and J calls and clone size; the DNA was used to work out D and trimming. The sample has approximately 92,000 clones; around 70% are singletons. Turning to this clone: Its antigen is unidentified.

J lost 6 bases, V lost 7 bases, and 12 bases had no gene match. The length of the CDR3 is 15 residues. CDR1 is MNHEY, CDR2 SMNVEV, per germline (reference sequence). Findings of the study overall: For most TCR sequences rarity was the rule, although some public TCRs occurred in many donors. Later analysis demonstrated an association between a missense DCLRE1C variant and TCR beta V- and J-gene trimming.

Input material: PBMCs. The TCR sequence derives from a man in his forties or fifties in good health and CMV-seronegative. V is TRBV27 and J is TRBJ2-7, with 10 bases fitting TRBD1. Written as DNA, the CDR3 is TGTGCCAGCACAAAATCCGGGACAGGGGTGGGCGAGCAGTACTTC. Amino acid sequence: CASTKSGTGVGEQYF.